The rows below give T cell receptor beta chains drawn from one sample of a study of T-cell reconstitution after alpha-beta-depleted transplantation in children. TCRdb independently ran MiXCR on the PCR reads; one entry per CDR3 protein. The sample has roughly 420,000 distinct CDR3 sequences; around 15% are singletons. Here the sequenced sample was PBMCs, mostly from graft donor cells, taken 360 days after TCRalphabeta/CD19-depleted stem cell transplant. The receptor source for this set is a boy younger than two who had a stem cell transplant for Wiskott-Aldrich syndrome, so the T cells may come from the graft donor. Each CDR3 is given with its conserved first and last residue. The D gene is left open where the match is weak. The size field is filled for only some rows; it gives once, few, many or a size class.

>-|TRBV6-2/TRBV6-3|few
CASTTSWRQRKGSKESAQYF
>TRBD2|TRBV4-1|few
CASSPSPSGGPLEQYF
>TRBD1|TRBV20-1|few
CSAFRQGGYEQYF
>TRBD2|TRBV7-9|-
CASSLADKRGAYNEQFF
>TRBD2|TRBV5-6|-
CASSSPGTSEFGELFF
>-|TRBV5-1|few
CASSLAWDTGELFF
>-|TRBV20-1|-
CSARGQLQSYEQYF
>TRBD1|TRBV24-1|-
CATSRQGSDTQYF
>-|TRBV12-3/TRBV12-4|few
CASSRDWRYEQYF
>-|TRBV28|-
CASSSSVPDTQYF
>-|TRBV6-5|once
CASSYLGTGELFF
>TRBD2|TRBV7-2|many
CASSRLAVGELFF
>-|TRBV6-4|few
CASSDPPTGRGYTF
>TRBD1|TRBV4-1|-
CASSQGLTGSSGANVLTF
>TRBD2|TRBV28|few
CASSLTGTSGIYEQYF
>TRBD1|TRBV6-1|-
CASRRGLITDTQYF
>TRBD2|TRBV5-5|-
CASSLGLAGGLVGETQYF
>-|TRBV9|-
CASSPRAVLSYNEQFF
>-|TRBV20-1|-
CSASHTLETQYF
>-|TRBV6-1|-
CASSERGSYEQYF
>TRBD2|TRBV5-1|-
CASSLTSGGEHYNEQFF
>-|TRBV29-1|few
CSVDGLRADTQYF
>TRBD1|TRBV29-1|few
CSVVPDRSYEQYF
>-|TRBV7-4|few
CASSLGSSGPPQETQYF
>-|TRBV5-6|few
CASSVGRPATQYF
>TRBD2|TRBV29-1|-
CSVDMVGGGQETQYF
>-|TRBV5-1|-
CASRTNRQAEAFF
>-|TRBV4-1|few
CASSPRPLGDKGTGELFF